Listed below are T cell receptor beta chains from one sample, sequenced in a study of beta chain features in type 1 diabetes. Produced via immunoSEQ multiplex PCR; TCRdb's table is partial and in-frame only. The sample holds about 340,000 clones, 7% to 10% seen once. Input material: central memory CD4+ T cells from blood. The origin of the receptors is a man younger than 40 with type 1 diabetes. The CDR3 runs from the conserved cysteine through the conserved F or W. The D gene is left open where the match is weak. Clone size appears in some rows only: once, few, many, or a class for an expanded clone.

few	15	TRBV9	NA	TRBJ2-3	TGTGCCAGCAGCGTAGGGGGGCAAGAGACAGATACGCAGTATTTT	CASSVGGQETDTQYF
few	16	TRBV30	NA	TRBJ1-6	TGTGCCTGGAGTGTACCCGAACTTGCCCAAAATTCACCCCTCCACTTT	CAWSVPELAQNSPLHF
NA	12	TRBV7-2	TRBD2	TRBJ2-7	TGTGCCAGCAGCTTAGAGCGGGGCGAGCAGTACTTC	CASSLERGEQYF
few	14	TRBV23-1	NA	TRBJ2-7	TGCGCCAGCAGTCATTGGGACACGTCCTACGAGCAGTACTTC	CASSHWDTSYEQYF
many	16	TRBV7-9	TRBD1	TRBJ1-4	TGTGCCAGCAGCCCCGGACAGGGGGAGGAGGGTGAAAAACTGTTTTTT	CASSPGQGEEGEKLFF
few	14	TRBV15	NA	TRBJ2-2	TGTGCCACCAATGGGGGCGATGGCACCGGGGAGCTGTTTTTT	CATNGGDGTGELFF
NA	16	TRBV28	TRBD1	TRBJ2-2	TGTGCCAGCAGGACCGGACAGGATTTAAACACCGGGGAGCTGTTTTTT	CASRTGQDLNTGELFF
few	16	TRBV7-2	NA	TRBJ2-5	TGTGCCAGCAGCGATCAGACTAGGGGGGGCCAAGAGACCCAGTACTTC	CASSDQTRGGQETQYF
few	14	TRBV7-9	TRBD1	TRBJ1-6	TGTGCCAGCAGCGCACAGGGGGTCGATTCACCCCTCCACTTT	CASSAQGVDSPLHF
few	15	TRBV30	NA	TRBJ1-6	TGTGCCTGGAGTGGGGCTAGCTCCTATAATTCACCCCTCCACTTT	CAWSGASSYNSPLHF
NA	11	TRBV13	NA	TRBJ2-5	TGTGCCAGCAGCCTACAGTTGCAAAAGTACTTC	CASSLQLQKYF
few	14	TRBV7-2	NA	TRBJ2-3	TGTGCCAGCAGCTTAAATGCAGGGCCGGATACGCAGTATTTT	CASSLNAGPDTQYF
NA	13	TRBV9	NA	TRBJ1-1	TGTGCCAGCAGTAGGGGATCAGACACTGAAGCTTTCTTT	CASSRGSDTEAFF
NA	16	TRBV5-1	NA	TRBJ2-5	TGCGCCAGCAGCTCTCTGGATCGGGGGAGCCAAGAGACCCAGTACTTC	CASSSLDRGSQETQYF